This T cell receptor beta chain is from a study of T cells in Graves' hyperthyroidism and ophthalmopathy. About the research overall: Initial diagnosis, before any treatment, was when peripheral blood was collected.

The CDR3 regions of TCR beta were amplified from RNA transcripts. Using the HTBI primer set, a first-round RT-PCR was run on the TCR CDR3. TCRdb called the multiplex PCR reads again in MiXCR, with one record for every CDR3 protein. The data show roughly 500,000 distinct CDR3 sequences, roughly 25% seen once. CDR1 and CDR2 from the germline V gene are MNHEY and SMNVEV (reference sequence). The CDR3 length is 13 residues. Overall study findings and caveats: Most thyroid clonotypes expanded above 0.001 appeared in blood too.

Patients were excluded for uncontrolled infection, other autoimmune disease, pregnancy or lactation. This clonotype was recorded a few times. Its antigen is currently unknown. This may be a read error, as it is one base from a much larger clone. This chain links TRBV27 with TRBJ2-5; D remains unclear. This clonotype was obtained from a woman aged 25 to 39 with Graves' ophthalmopathy. Material: blood. CDR3 bases: TGTGCCAGCAGTTTAAGGAGCCAAGAGACCAAGTACTTC. This codes for CASSLRSQETKYF.